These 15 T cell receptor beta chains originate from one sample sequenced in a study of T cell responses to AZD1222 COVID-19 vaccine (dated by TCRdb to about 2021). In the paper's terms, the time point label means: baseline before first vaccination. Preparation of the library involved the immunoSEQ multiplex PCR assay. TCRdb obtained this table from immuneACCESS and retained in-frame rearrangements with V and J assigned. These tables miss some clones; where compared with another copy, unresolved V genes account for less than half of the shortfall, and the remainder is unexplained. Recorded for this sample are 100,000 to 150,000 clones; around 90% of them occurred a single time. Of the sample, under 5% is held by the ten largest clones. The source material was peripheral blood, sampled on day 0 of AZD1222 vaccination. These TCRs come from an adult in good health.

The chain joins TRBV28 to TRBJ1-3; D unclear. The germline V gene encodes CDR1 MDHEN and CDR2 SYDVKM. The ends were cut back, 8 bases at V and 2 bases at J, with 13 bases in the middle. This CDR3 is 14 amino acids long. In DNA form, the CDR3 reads TGTGCCAGCGGGTCCTCGGGTGCTGGAAACACCATATATTTT. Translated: CASGSSGAGNTIYF.

CDR3 loop: CASSLAHRDGYTF. The CDR3 nucleotides are TGTGCCAGCAGCTTAGCGCACAGGGATGGCTACACCTTC. The chain recombines TRBV7-9 with TRBJ1-2; possibly TRBD1 for D (6 bases). The CDR3 length is 13 residues. Germline CDR1 reads SEHNR; CDR2 reads FQNEAQ (reference sequence). V was clipped by 0 bases and J by 6 bases, with 8 bases between them.

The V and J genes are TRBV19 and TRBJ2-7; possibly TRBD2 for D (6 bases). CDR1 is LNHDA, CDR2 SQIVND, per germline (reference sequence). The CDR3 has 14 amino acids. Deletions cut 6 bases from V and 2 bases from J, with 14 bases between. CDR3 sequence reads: CASRKTGVAYEQYF. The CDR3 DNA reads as TGTGCCAGTAGGAAAACGGGAGTCGCCTACGAGCAGTACTTC.

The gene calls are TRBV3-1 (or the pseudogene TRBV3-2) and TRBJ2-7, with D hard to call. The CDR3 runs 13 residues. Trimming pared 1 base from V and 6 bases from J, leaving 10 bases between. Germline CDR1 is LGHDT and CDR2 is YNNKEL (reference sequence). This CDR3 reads CASSQVVGGEQYF. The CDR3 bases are TGTGCCAGCAGCCAAGTGGTAGGTGGCGAGCAGTACTTC.

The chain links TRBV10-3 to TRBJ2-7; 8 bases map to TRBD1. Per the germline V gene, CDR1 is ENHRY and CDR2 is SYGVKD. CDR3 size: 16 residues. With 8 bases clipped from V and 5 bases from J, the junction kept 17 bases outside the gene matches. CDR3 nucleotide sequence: TGTGCCATCGCGAAAAACGACAGGGGCCGTGGGGACGAGCAGTACTTC. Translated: CAIAKNDRGRGDEQYF.

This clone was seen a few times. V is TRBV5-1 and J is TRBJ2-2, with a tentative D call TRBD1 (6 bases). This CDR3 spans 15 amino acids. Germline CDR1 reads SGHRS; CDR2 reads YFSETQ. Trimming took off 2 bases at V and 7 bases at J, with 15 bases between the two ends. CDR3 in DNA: TGCGCCAGCAGCTTTGAGGTTCTGGGACACGGGGAGCTGTTTTTT. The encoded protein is CASSFEVLGHGELFF.

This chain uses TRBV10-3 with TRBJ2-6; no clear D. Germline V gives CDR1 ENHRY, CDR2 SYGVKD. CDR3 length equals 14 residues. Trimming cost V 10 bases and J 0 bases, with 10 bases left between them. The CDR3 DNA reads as TGTGCCAGTGCCTGGAGCTCTGGGGCCAACGTCCTGACTTTC. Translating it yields CASAWSSGANVLTF.

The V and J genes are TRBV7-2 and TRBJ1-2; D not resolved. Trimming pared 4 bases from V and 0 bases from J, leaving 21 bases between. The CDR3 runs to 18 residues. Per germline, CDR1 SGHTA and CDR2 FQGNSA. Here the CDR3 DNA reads TGTGCCAGCAGCTCCCACGACGGCGGTCATAAAGCTAACTATGGCTACACCTTC. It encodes CASSSHDGGHKANYGYTF.

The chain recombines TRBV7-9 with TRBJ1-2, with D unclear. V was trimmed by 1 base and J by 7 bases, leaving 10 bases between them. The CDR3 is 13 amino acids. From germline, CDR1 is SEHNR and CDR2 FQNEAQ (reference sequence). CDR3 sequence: CASSLEGYGGYTF. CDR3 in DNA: TGTGCCAGCAGCTTAGAGGGTTATGGTGGCTACACCTTC.

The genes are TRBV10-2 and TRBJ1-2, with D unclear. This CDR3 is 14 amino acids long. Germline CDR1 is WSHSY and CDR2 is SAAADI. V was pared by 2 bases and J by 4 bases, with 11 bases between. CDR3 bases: TGCGCCAGCAGTGAGGTTGAGGAGGGCTATGGCTACACCTTC. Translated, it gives CASSEVEEGYGYTF.

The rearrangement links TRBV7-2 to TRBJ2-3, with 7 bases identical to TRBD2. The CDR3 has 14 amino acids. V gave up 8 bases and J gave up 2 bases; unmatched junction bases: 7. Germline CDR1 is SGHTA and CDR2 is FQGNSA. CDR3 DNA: TGTGCCAGCCTGGGGGGGGTGTTCACAGATACGCAGTATTTT. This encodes CASLGGVFTDTQYF.

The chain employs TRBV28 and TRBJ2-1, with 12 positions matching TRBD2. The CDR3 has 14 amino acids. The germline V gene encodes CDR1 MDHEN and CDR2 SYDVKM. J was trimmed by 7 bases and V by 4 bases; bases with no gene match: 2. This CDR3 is CASSSSGRGNEQFF. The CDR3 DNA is TGTGCCAGCAGTTCTAGCGGGAGGGGAAATGAGCAGTTCTTC.

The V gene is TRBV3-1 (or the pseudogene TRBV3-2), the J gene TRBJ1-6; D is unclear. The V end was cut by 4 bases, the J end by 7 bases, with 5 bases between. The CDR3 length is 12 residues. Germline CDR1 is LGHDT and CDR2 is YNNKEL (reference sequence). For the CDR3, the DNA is TGTGCCAGCAGCCGGGAGAATTCACCCCTCCACTTT. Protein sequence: CASSRENSPLHF.

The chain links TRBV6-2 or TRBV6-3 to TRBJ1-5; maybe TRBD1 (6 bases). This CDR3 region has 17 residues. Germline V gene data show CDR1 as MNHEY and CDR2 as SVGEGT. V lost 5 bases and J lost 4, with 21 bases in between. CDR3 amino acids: CASSTQLTGTFNQPQHF. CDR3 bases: TGTGCCAGCAGTACACAATTGACAGGCACCTTTAATCAGCCCCAGCATTTT.

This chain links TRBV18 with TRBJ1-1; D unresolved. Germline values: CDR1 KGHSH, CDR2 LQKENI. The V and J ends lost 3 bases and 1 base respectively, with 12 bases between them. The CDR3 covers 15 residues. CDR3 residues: CASSPATLGNTEAFF. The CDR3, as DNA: TGTGCCAGCTCACCGGCAACCCTGGGGAACACTGAAGCTTTCTTT.